Below, 27 T cell receptor beta chains from the same sample are listed, as sequenced in a study of tumor-infiltrating lymphocytes in primary liver carcinoma. Co-extraction yielded RNA and DNA from around 20-30 mg of unsorted bulk tissue. With around 520 ng total RNA as template and a constant-region primer, TCR beta cDNA was made. Library construction for TCR beta comprised three nested multiplex PCR rounds performed with slightly modified ARM-PCR. The first two PCR rounds used TRBV1-TRBV30 primers with a Cbeta primer, around 10 cycles each. TCRdb ran MiXCR on the multiplex PCR reads and lists one entry per CDR3 protein. The sample shows around 32,000 distinct CDR3 sequences, around 80% of them seen only once. The specimen was liver tumor tissue from sampling region 5. Subset given: tumor region T5, tumor centre. Receptor source: a man aged 40-50 years with primary liver carcinoma and hepatitis B virus infection.

Comment on this clonotype: The junction differs from germline at one of its ends, possibly a read error. The chain combines TRBV4-1 with TRBJ2-1; D gene uncertain. CDR1 and CDR2 (germline): MGHRA, YSYEKL. The CDR3 length is 15 residues. CDR3 DNA sequence: TGCGCCAGCAGCCCGCTCGGTAACAACGACGATGAGCAGTCCTTC. As protein: CASSPLGNNDDEQSF.

This clonotype appeared once. V gene TRBV6-5 combines with J gene TRBJ2-7; D unclear. Germline values: CDR1 MNHEY, CDR2 SVGAGI. V was shortened by 5 bases and J by 5 bases, with 22 bases between the two germline ends. The CDR3 is 16 amino acids. The CDR3 DNA follows: TGTGCCAGCAGTCCCGGCCAGGCAGCATCCTTTAACGAGCAGTACTTC. As protein: CASSPGQAASFNEQYF.

This chain connects TRBV4-2 to TRBJ1-2; unclear D gene. Germline CDR1 and CDR2: LGHNA and YNFKEQ. The CDR3 contains 15 residues. V shed 1 base and J shed 7 bases, with 16 bases lying between them. CDR3 nucleotides: TGTGCCAGCAGCCAAGGTATGGGCAAGGGTGGTGGCTACACCTTC. Amino acid sequence: CASSQGMGKGGGYTF.

The chain couples TRBV24-1 to TRBJ2-1; a possible D gene is TRBD1 (5 bases). V shed 9 bases and J shed 7 bases, with 18 bases lying between them. Germline V gene sequence: CDR1 KGHDR, CDR2 SFDVKD. The CDR3 has 14 amino acids. The CDR3 here is CATCVLGQGNEQFF. CDR3 DNA: TGTGCCACCTGTGTTTTGGGGCAGGGTAATGAGCAGTTCTTC.

Details on this clonotype: This may stem from a read error, because a much larger clone lies one nucleotide away. V is TRBV5-6 and J is TRBJ2-7, with TRBD2 as a possible D gene (5 bases). The length of the CDR3 is 11 residues. Germline CDR1 is SGHDT and CDR2 is YYEEEE. This CDR3 reads CANSRGFEQYF. CDR3 in DNA: TGTGCCAACAGCAGAGGGTTCGAGCAGTACTTC.

As concerns this clonotype: The junction departs from the called germline gene at one end, perhaps through a read error. The chain uses TRBV4-1 and TRBJ2-3; maybe TRBD2 (5 bases). Looked up from germline, CDR1 is MGHRA and CDR2 is YSYEKL. The CDR3 sequence is 14 residues long. Here the CDR3 DNA reads TGCACCAGCAACCAGGCCGGGAATCTAGATACGCAGTATTTT. It encodes CTSNQAGNLDTQYF.

This clonotype turned up a few times. CDR3 residues: CASSRQGGRQETQYF. As DNA, the CDR3 is TGTGCCAGTAGTCGACAGGGGGGTCGGCAAGAGACCCAGTACTTC. The gene calls are TRBV19 and TRBJ2-5; 9 bases map to TRBD1. Germline CDR1 is LNHDA and CDR2 is SQIVND (reference sequence). This CDR3 has 15 amino acids. V trimming: 5 bases; J trimming: 2 bases; junction bases outside the gene matches: 6.

Remarks on this clonotype: The junction departs from germline at one end; a sequencing error may be responsible. The chain joins TRBV11-2 to TRBJ2-7, with 7 bases that match TRBD1. In germline, CDR1 is SGHAT, CDR2 FQNNGV. The CDR3 has 17 amino acids. The CDR3 region has the DNA TGTGACAGCAGCTTAGATGTGAGGCGACAGGGATCCTACGAGCAGTACTTC. This translates into CDSSLDVRRQGSYEQYF.

The CDR3 DNA reads as TGTGCCAGCAGGTTACAGGGGTCCTCCTACGAGCAGTACTTC. Residues: CASRLQGSSYEQYF. V and J are TRBV7-2 and TRBJ2-7; TRBD1 matches at 7 bases. After removal of 6 bases from V and 0 bases from J, the junction contained 5 bases not matched to a gene. Germline CDR1 and CDR2: SGHTA and FQGNSA. This CDR3 comprises 14 residues.

Of note for this clonotype: No conserved phenylalanine or tryptophan is present at the end of the CDR3, so a read error is the likely explanation. This sequence joins TRBV29-1 and TRBJ2-1; D is uncertain. Trimming removed 6 bases from V and 10 bases from J, with 28 bases in between. Germline V gives CDR1 SQVTM, CDR2 ANQGSEA. This CDR3 contains 16 residues. The CDR3 reads CSVAALRPWSRQEQFY. The CDR3 DNA reads as TGCAGCGTCGCCGCACTTCGGCCCTGGTCCCGTCAAGAGCAGTTCTAC.

This CDR3 reads CASSQEPGISNQPQHF. Here the CDR3 DNA reads TGTGCCAGCAGCCAAGAGCCCGGGATTAGCAATCAGCCCCAGCATTTT. J is TRBJ1-5 and V is TRBV4-2; D is undetermined. Trimming removed 0 bases from V and 0 bases from J, with 9 bases in between. The CDR3 is made up of 16 amino acids. Germline CDR1 and CDR2: LGHNA and YNFKEQ.

About this clonotype itself: Sequence at one end of the junction differs from germline and may be a read error. The chain links TRBV2 to TRBJ2-7, with D perhaps TRBD2 (6 bases). The CDR3 runs 13 residues. Germline assignment: CDR1 SNHLY and CDR2 FYNNEI. CDR3 in DNA: TGTGTCAGCGGCTACGGGAGCTGGTACGAGCGGTACTTC. Protein: CVSGYGSWYERYF.

This clonotype was counted at least ten times. The junction shows a germline mismatch at one end, possibly a read error. The V gene is TRBV11-2, the J gene TRBJ2-7; D call uncertain. CDR1 and CDR2 (germline): SGHAT, FQNNGV. This CDR3 has 16 amino acids. The CDR3 loop reads CASSLGTGANPYEQNF. In nucleotides, the CDR3 is TGTGCCAGCAGCTTAGGGACGGGTGCTAACCCCTACGAGCAGAACTTC.

This rearrangement joins TRBV4-2 to TRBJ2-4; 8 nucleotides line up with TRBD1. V lost 4 bases to trimming and J lost 11 bases; unmatched junction nucleotides: 16. The germline gives CDR1 LGHNA, CDR2 YNFKEQ. This CDR3 region has 16 residues. The CDR3 region is CASSRDLTGGKAFQYF. As DNA, the CDR3 is TGTGCCAGCAGCCGAGATCTAACAGGGGGAAAGGCCTTTCAGTACTTC.

The J gene is TRBJ2-1, the V gene TRBV12-3 or TRBV12-4; unclear D gene. V gave up 7 bases and J gave up 1 base, with 14 bases separating them. The CDR3 covers 15 residues. The CDR3 coding sequence is TGTGCCAGCATCTCAGCAGGCGCGTCCTACAATGAGCAGTTCTTC. Protein: CASISAGASYNEQFF.

This clonotype was seen at least ten times. J is TRBJ2-1 and V is TRBV5-6; 7 nucleotides match TRBD1. J lost 0 bases, V lost 4 bases, and 16 bases had no gene match. The CDR3 contains 19 residues. Germline assignment: CDR1 SGHDT and CDR2 YYEEEE. The CDR3 reads CASSSPARDSISSYNEQFF. In nucleotides, the CDR3 is TGTGCCAGCAGCAGCCCAGCTCGGGACAGTATAAGCTCCTACAATGAGCAGTTCTTC.

This clonotype appeared a single time. The junction differs from germline at one of its ends, possibly a read error. The CDR3 DNA is TGTGCCAGGAGCTTAGCATTAGGATGGGTGAATACCGGGGAGCTGTTTTTT. It translates to CARSLALGWVNTGELFF. The chain links TRBV11-2 to TRBJ2-2; no firm D call. This CDR3 is built from 17 residues. Germline V gives CDR1 SGHAT, CDR2 FQNNGV.

In regard to this clonotype: At one boundary the junction diverges from the germline segment, which might be a read error. This chain uses TRBV4-3 with TRBJ2-2, with 13 nucleotides matching TRBD2. Germline V gene sequence: CDR1 LGHNA, CDR2 YSLEER. The CDR3 covers 19 residues. DNA of the CDR3: TGCGCCAGCAGCGTACTAGCGGGAGGGCCCCGTTCGAACACCGGGGAGCTGATTTTT. Its translation is CASSVLAGGPRSNTGELIF.

The chain recombines TRBV4-3 with TRBJ2-3, with 12 positions matching TRBD2. CDR3 size: 21 residues. CDR1 and CDR2 from the germline V gene are LGHNA and YSLEER. V shed 0 bases, J shed 2 bases, and the junction held 15 bases outside the gene matches. Here the CDR3 reads CASSQEPVTSGRTGVTDTQYF. The CDR3 region has the DNA TGCGCCAGCAGCCAAGAGCCGGTAACTAGCGGGAGGACGGGGGTCACAGATACGCAGTATTTT.

Concerning this clonotype itself: One end of the junction does not line up with germline, which may come from a read error. The chain employs TRBV10-2 and TRBJ1-5; D uncertain. Germline V gene data show CDR1 as WSHSY and CDR2 as SAAADI. The CDR3 contains 15 residues. The chain's CDR3 is CASNEQPYNNQPQHF. The CDR3, as DNA: TGTGCCAGCAATGAACAGCCCTATAACAATCAGCCCCAGCATTTT.

This clonotype was counted between two and nine times. Mismatch with germline at one junction end may stem from a read error. The V gene is TRBV9, the J gene TRBJ2-4; D is possibly TRBD2 (6 bases). The germline V gene encodes CDR1 SGDLS and CDR2 YYNGEE. This CDR3 has 14 residues. This CDR3 is CASGVSGRRSIQYF. CDR3 DNA: TGTGCCAGCGGCGTCAGTGGGAGGCGAAGCATTCAGTACTTC.

Regarding this clonotype: Here the CDR3 omits its conserved ending phenylalanine or tryptophan, so a read error is the likely source. This rearrangement joins TRBV5-4 to TRBJ2-2; D not certain. Trimming cost V 5 bases and J 5 bases, with 10 bases left between them. Germline V gene sequence: CDR1 SGHNT, CDR2 YYREEE (reference sequence). This CDR3 has 13 residues. DNA for the CDR3: TGTGCCAGCAGGGGGATAGGGACCGGGGAGCTGTTTTCT. It yields the protein CASRGIGTGELFS.

The rearrangement joins TRBV12-3 or TRBV12-4 to TRBJ2-5; TRBD2 aligns across 8 bases. After removal of 6 bases from V and 10 bases from J, the junction contained 16 bases not matched to a gene. The CDR3 contains 15 residues. CDR3 bases: TGTGCCAGCAGGGAGGGTAGCGGGGACCAAGAGGTCCAGTACTTC. This sequence encodes CASREGSGDQEVQYF.

Of note for this clonotype: The junction does not match germline at one end; this may be a read error. The chain joins TRBV6-1 to TRBJ2-7; D uncertain. CDR1 is MNHNS, CDR2 SASEGT, per germline. The CDR3 has 12 residues. Here the CDR3 DNA reads TGTGTCAGCAGTGATGGTCCCTACGAGCAGTACTTC. This gives the protein CVSSDGPYEQYF.

A word on this clonotype: Because the CDR3 is missing its conserved closing phenylalanine or tryptophan, this is likely a read error. V and J are TRBV6-6 and TRBJ2-7, with TRBD2 as a possible D gene (5 bases). Germline CDR1 and CDR2: MNHNY and SVGAGI (reference sequence). The CDR3 loop spans 15 amino acids. Here the CDR3 reads CANSHDTYGNYGQYL. The CDR3 DNA sequence: TGTGCCAACAGTCACGACACCTACGGGAACTACGGGCAGTACCTC.

In the case of this clonotype: No conserved phenylalanine or tryptophan is present at the end of the CDR3, so a read error is the likely explanation. This chain connects TRBV4-2 to TRBJ2-3, with 10 bases lining up with TRBD2. Germline CDR1 reads LGHNA; CDR2 reads YNFKEQ. The CDR3 extends over 18 amino acids. CDR3 amino acids: CASGQVALLAGATDTQYY. CDR3 nucleotide sequence: TGTGCCAGCGGCCAAGTGGCGCTTCTAGCGGGAGCGACGGATACGCAGTATTAT.

With regard to this clonotype: Sequence at one end of the junction differs from germline and may be a read error. This sequence joins TRBV11-2 and TRBJ2-7, with 9 bases aligning to TRBD1. The CDR3 extends over 16 amino acids. Looked up from germline, CDR1 is SGHAT and CDR2 is FQNNGV. The DNA of the CDR3 is TGCGCCAGCAGCCTCATACAGGGGGCCATACATAACGAGCGGTACTTC. Its translation: CASSLIQGAIHNERYF.